The 13 T cell receptor beta chains below all came from one sample that was sequenced in a study of shared clonotypes between healthy human individuals. The assay was immunoSEQ multiplex PCR, and TCRdb's table has in-frame clones only and misses some. The top ten clones hold 0.1% to 0.15% of a sample with roughly 2.4 million clones, 90% to 96% of them seen once. Material: naive CD4+ T cells sorted from blood. Subset of the sample: CD45RA+ positively selected. Receptor source: a man aged 18 to 35 in good health.

The count of this clone is one. CDR3 loop: CASSLFDTDTQYF. Here the CDR3 DNA reads TGTGCCAGCAGCTTATTTGACACAGATACGCAGTATTTT. The chain employs TRBV13 and TRBJ2-3; unclear D gene. The length of the CDR3 is 13 residues. Trimming shortened V by 2 bases and J by 2 bases, and 5 bases separated the two germline ends. CDR1 is PRHDT and CDR2 is FYEKMQ in the germline V gene (reference sequence).

J is TRBJ2-3 and V is TRBV6-5; either TRBD1 or TRBD2 may fit D (5 bases each). CDR1 MNHEY and CDR2 SVGAGI come from the germline V gene. The CDR3 extends over 14 amino acids. The V end lost 7 bases, the J end lost 4 bases, and 15 bases lay between the germline ends. The CDR3 protein is CASTRGNVPDTQYF. The CDR3 bases are TGTGCCAGCACCCGGGGCAACGTACCAGATACGCAGTATTTT.

The CDR3 DNA is TGTGCCAGCAGCGTGATCCCGGGACAGGTGACCTCTGAGCAGTTCTTC. Translated: CASSVIPGQVTSEQFF. The genes are TRBV9 and TRBJ2-1, with 8 nucleotides matching TRBD1. This CDR3 comprises 16 residues. The J segment lost 9 bases and the V segment lost 2 bases, leaving 13 bases of the junction unmatched. CDR1 and CDR2 (germline): SGDLS, YYNGEE. The variable domain in full, with the rest retrieved from reference TRBV9 and TRBJ2-1, is DSGVTQTPKHLITATGQRVTLRCSPRSGDLSVYWYQQSLDQGLQFLIQYYNGEERAKGNILERFSAQQFPDLHSELNLSSLELGDSALYFCASSVIPGQVTSEQFFGPGTRLTVL.

This chain connects TRBV10-3 to TRBJ1-2, with a possible D match to TRBD1 (5 bases). The germline CDR1 and CDR2 sequences are ENHRY and SYGVKD. CDR3 length: 14 amino acids. V was clipped by 0 bases and J by 4 bases, with 9 bases between them. The CDR3: CAISESTESYGYTF. CDR3 coding DNA: TGTGCCATCAGTGAGTCGACAGAGTCCTATGGCTACACCTTC.

This chain connects TRBV11-3 to TRBJ2-1; TRBD2 aligns across 8 bases. The V segment lost 0 bases and the J segment 12 bases; nucleotides outside the gene matches: 4. Germline assignment: CDR1 SGHNT and CDR2 YENEEA. The CDR3 has 13 residues. The CDR3 DNA reads as TGTGCCAGCAGCTTAGACCGGGAGGGGAGGCAGTTCTTC. This encodes CASSLDREGRQFF.

This chain uses TRBV9 with TRBJ2-3; D is possibly TRBD1 (6 bases). Germline V CDR1 and CDR2: SGDLS, YYNGEE. This CDR3 comprises 15 residues. Trimming removed 0 bases from V and 2 bases from J, with 10 bases in between. DNA for the CDR3: TGTGCCAGCAGCGTAGTAGGGGGTTTCACAGATACGCAGTATTTT. Amino acids: CASSVVGGFTDTQYF.

This clone showed up just once. V gene TRBV6-5 combines with J gene TRBJ2-1, with TRBD2 identical over 7 bases. V shed 2 bases and J 4 bases; nucleotides not matched to a gene: 5. Germline CDR1 reads MNHEY; CDR2 reads SVGAGI. The CDR3 loop spans 15 amino acids. Written as DNA, the CDR3 is TGTGCCAGCAGTTACGGGGGGGGTCGTTACAATGAGCAGTTCTTC. Its protein is CASSYGGGRYNEQFF.

The rearrangement joins TRBV5-4 to TRBJ1-1, with D possibly being TRBD1 (5 bases). CDR1 and CDR2 from the germline V gene are SGHNT and YYREEE (reference sequence). The length of the CDR3 is 14 residues. V lost 4 bases to trimming and J lost 0 bases, with 10 bases between them. CDR3 bases: TGTGCCAGCAGCCAGGGACCGATGAACACTGAAGCTTTCTTT. Its protein product is CASSQGPMNTEAFF.

This chain's CDR3 is CASSRSGNYEQYF. Here the CDR3 DNA reads TGTGCCAGTAGCCGCTCAGGGAACTACGAGCAGTACTTC. This chain joins TRBV19 and TRBJ2-7; a weak D match, TRBD1 (5 bases). The germline V gene has CDR1 LNHDA and CDR2 SQIVND (reference sequence). CDR3 length equals 13 residues. The V gene lost 6 bases and the J gene lost 3 bases, with 12 bases spanning the gap.

The chain employs TRBV30 and TRBJ1-1; D unclear. V lost 1 base, J lost 1 base, and 10 bases lay in between. The CDR3 extends over 14 amino acids. Germline CDR1 reads GTSNPN; CDR2 reads SVGIG (reference sequence). CDR3 bases: TGTGCCTGGAGTGAAGATCCGGGGAACACTGAAGCTTTCTTT. Protein product: CAWSEDPGNTEAFF.

This chain links TRBV29-1 with TRBJ2-7; D not resolved. Germline V gene data show CDR1 as SQVTM and CDR2 as ANQGSEA. This CDR3 contains 13 residues. Trimming left V 6 bases short and J 5 bases short, with 17 bases between. CDR3 bases: TGCAGCGTGTCAGTTGGAGTAGGCCACGAGCAGTACTTC. Translating gives CSVSVGVGHEQYF.

The chain couples TRBV5-1 to TRBJ2-3; 13 nucleotides align to TRBD2. The germline V gene has CDR1 SGHRS and CDR2 YFSETQ. CDR3 length: 17 residues. Trimming at V came to 4 bases and at J to 2 bases, leaving 7 bases not matched to a gene. In DNA form, the CDR3 reads TGCGCCAGCAGCGTGGGACTAGCGGGGAGAAACACAGATACGCAGTATTTT. This encodes CASSVGLAGRNTDTQYF.

The V gene is TRBV29-1, the J gene TRBJ1-5; TRBD1 matches 9 bases. The trim removed 4 bases at V and 1 base at J, leaving 5 bases unmatched. Germline CDR1 SQVTM, CDR2 ANQGSEA. The CDR3 has 15 amino acids. The CDR3 nucleotides are TGCAGCGTTGGGGGACAGGGATCGAGCAATCAGCCCCAGCATTTT. This sequence encodes CSVGGQGSSNQPQHF. Complete variable domain (other parts from reference TRBV29-1 and TRBJ1-5): SAVISQKPSRDICQRGTSLTIQCQVDSQVTMMFWYRQQPGQSLTLIATANQGSEATYESGFVIDKFPISRPNLTFSTLTVSNMSPEDSSIYLCSVGGQGSSNQPQHFGDGTRLSIL.